The 28 T cell receptor beta chains in this list originate from one sample, sequenced in a study of T cells in narcolepsy. Profiling relied on immunoSEQ multiplex PCR, and the TCRdb table lists in-frame clones only, not all of them. The sample lists about 33,000 clones; 84% were seen once. The sequencing input was CD45RA- memory CD4+ T cells from PBMCs. The receptor source for this set is a human donor with narcolepsy.

The chain carries TRBV7-9 and TRBJ2-5, with 11 bases matching TRBD1. Germline CDR1 and CDR2: SEHNR and FQNEAQ (reference sequence). With V trimmed by 5 bases and J by 5 bases, 13 bases remained unmatched. The CDR3 runs to 17 residues. In DNA form, the CDR3 reads TGTGCCAGCAGCGGACCGAGGACAGGGGGCTGGCGGGAGACCCAGTACTTC. It translates to CASSGPRTGGWRETQYF. Complete variable domain (other parts from reference TRBV7-9 and TRBJ2-5): DTGVSQNPRHKITKRGQNVTFRCDPISEHNRLYWYRQTLGQGPEFLTYFQNEAQLEKSRLLSDRFSAERPKGSFSTLEIQRTEQGDSAMYLCASSGPRTGGWRETQYFGPGTRLLVL.

The chain joins TRBV7-9 to TRBJ1-2, with D possibly TRBD1 on 5 matching bases. Trimming removed 3 bases from V and 2 bases from J, with 10 bases in between. The CDR3 sequence is 14 residues long. The germline CDR1 and CDR2 sequences are SEHNR and FQNEAQ (reference sequence). CDR3 residues: CASSLVWGNYGYTF. In DNA form, the CDR3 reads TGTGCCAGCAGCTTGGTTTGGGGGAACTATGGCTACACCTTC.

The chain employs TRBV19 and TRBJ1-3; no clear D. The germline V and J ends were trimmed by 5 bases and 2 bases, with 10 bases remaining between them. The CDR3 runs to 14 residues. CDR1 LNHDA and CDR2 SQIVND come from the germline V gene (reference sequence). The CDR3 DNA is TGTGCCAGTAGTTTGGTAGGAACTGGAAACACCATATATTTT. It encodes CASSLVGTGNTIYF.

The V call is TRBV4-1, the J call TRBJ2-1, with 11 nucleotides matching TRBD1. The germline V gene encodes CDR1 MGHRA and CDR2 YSYEKL. Germline trimming cut 4 bases from V and 6 bases from J; bases unmatched to any gene: 5. The CDR3 covers 15 residues. The CDR3 loop is CASSPGQGVVNEQFF. The CDR3 DNA is TGCGCCAGCAGCCCGGGACAGGGGGTCGTCAATGAGCAGTTCTTC.

The chain recombines TRBV7-2 with TRBJ2-5, with 7 bases that match TRBD2. Germline V gene sequence: CDR1 SGHTA, CDR2 FQGNSA. This CDR3 comprises 15 residues. V was clipped by 5 bases and J by 4 bases; unmatched bases: 10. The CDR3 region is CASSPRERGVETQYF. The CDR3 coding sequence is TGTGCCAGCAGCCCCCGTGAGCGGGGAGTAGAGACCCAGTACTTC.

This rearrangement joins TRBV2 to TRBJ2-2; 7 positions agree with TRBD1. The CDR3 is made up of 15 amino acids. The J segment lost 8 bases and the V segment lost 7 bases, leaving 13 bases of the junction unmatched. Germline V gives CDR1 SNHLY, CDR2 FYNNEI. The CDR3: CASNRGLDRSGELFF. The CDR3 DNA follows: TGTGCCAGCAACCGAGGCTTGGACAGGTCGGGGGAGCTGTTTTTT.

V gene TRBV7-2 combines with J gene TRBJ1-4, with 7 bases aligning to TRBD1. The CDR3 extends over 15 amino acids. From germline, CDR1 is SGHTA and CDR2 FQGNSA. V dropped 4 bases and J dropped 2; count of bases not matched to a gene: 4. CDR3 nucleotides: TGTGCCAGCAGCTCGCAGGGGGGCACTAATGAAAAACTGTTTTTT. Protein: CASSSQGGTNEKLFF.

This sequence joins TRBV30 and TRBJ1-3; 7 nucleotides agree with TRBD1. CDR3 length equals 14 residues. From germline, CDR1 is GTSNPN and CDR2 SVGIG (reference sequence). J gave up 7 bases and V 0 bases, and 6 bases lay outside the gene matches. For the CDR3, the DNA is TGTGCCTGGAGTGTACCCGCGGACAGGAACACCATATATTTT. Protein sequence: CAWSVPADRNTIYF.

The chain has TRBV27 and TRBJ1-1; D gene ambiguous. This CDR3 is built from 15 residues. V was trimmed by 1 base and J by 2 bases, leaving 11 bases between them. The V gene's germline CDR1 is MNHEY and CDR2 SMNVEV (reference sequence). The CDR3 sequence is CASSLWSDINTEAFF. CDR3 DNA: TGTGCCAGCAGTTTATGGTCAGACATAAACACTGAAGCTTTCTTT.

The V gene is TRBV5-4, the J gene TRBJ1-1; the match to TRBD1 covers 9 bases. Germline trimming cut 4 bases from V and 5 bases from J; bases unmatched to any gene: 12. The CDR3 is made up of 16 amino acids. The germline V gene encodes CDR1 SGHNT and CDR2 YYREEE (reference sequence). The CDR3, as DNA: TGTGCCAGCAGCAAACAGGGGGCTACGGTTAGGACTGAAGCTTTCTTT. Protein: CASSKQGATVRTEAFF.

Here the CDR3 reads CASGENRVRTEAFF. CDR3 in DNA: TGTGCCAGCGGGGAGAACAGGGTTAGGACTGAAGCTTTCTTT. The genes are TRBV6-5 and TRBJ1-1; D might be TRBD1 (6 bases). The V and J ends lost 8 bases and 5 bases respectively, with 18 bases between them. This CDR3 has 14 residues. Germline V gives CDR1 MNHEY, CDR2 SVGAGI.

The chain combines TRBV18 with TRBJ1-3; a weak D match, TRBD1 (5 bases). The CDR3 spans 16 residues. Germline V gene sequence: CDR1 KGHSH, CDR2 LQKENI. Trimming took 3 bases from V and 0 from J, leaving 12 bases between them. The CDR3 DNA is TGTGCCAGCTCACCTCGGGGGTTGAACTCTGGAAACACCATATATTTT. Protein product: CASSPRGLNSGNTIYF.

The J gene is TRBJ1-2, the V gene TRBV6-6; D might be TRBD1 (5 bases). There are 13 residues in the CDR3. Germline CDR1 reads MNHNY; CDR2 reads SVGAGI (reference sequence). The ends were cut back, 2 bases at V and 4 bases at J, with 8 bases in the middle. The CDR3 here is CASSYRDLYGYTF. The CDR3 nucleotides read TGTGCCAGCAGTTACCGGGACCTCTATGGCTACACCTTC.

This clone was counted between two and nine times. The V and J genes are TRBV27 and TRBJ2-1; 13 bases fit TRBD2. V gave up 7 bases and J gave up 9 bases; unmatched junction bases: 9. The CDR3 runs 15 residues. CDR1 MNHEY and CDR2 SMNVEV come from the germline V gene (reference sequence). This CDR3 reads CASTLTSGGAAEQFF. The CDR3 bases are TGTGCCAGCACCCTCACTAGCGGGGGGGCCGCTGAGCAGTTCTTC.

Details on this clone: One end of the junction varies from germline; a read error may be responsible. J is TRBJ2-5 and V is TRBV7-7, with a possible D match to TRBD1 (5 bases). The CDR3 loop spans 13 amino acids. Germline V gives CDR1 SSHAT, CDR2 FNYEAQ (reference sequence). The CDR3 nucleotides read TGTGCTAGCAGCCCCAGGGTTAAGGAGACCCAGTACTTC. It specifies CASSPRVKETQYF.

The chain uses TRBV30 and TRBJ2-6, with D perhaps TRBD1 (6 bases). Trimming cost V 4 bases and J 1 base, with 8 bases left between them. The CDR3 consists of 14 residues. The germline V gene encodes CDR1 GTSNPN and CDR2 SVGIG (reference sequence). In DNA, the CDR3 is TGTGCCTGGATCACAGGGTCTGGGGCCAACGTCCTGACTTTC. Translating it yields CAWITGSGANVLTF. Full variable domain (remainder filled in from reference TRBV30 and TRBJ2-6): SQTIHQWPATLVQPVGSPLSLECTVEGTSNPNLYWYRQAAGRGLQLLFYSVGIGQISSEVPQNLSASRPQDRQFILSSKKLLLSDSGFYLCAWITGSGANVLTFGAGSRLTVL.

The chain employs TRBV30 and TRBJ2-4; no firm D call. V was pared by 0 bases and J by 0 bases, with 9 bases between. This CDR3 comprises 15 residues. Germline lookup yields CDR1 GTSNPN and CDR2 SVGIG (reference sequence). Written as DNA, the CDR3 is TGTGCCTGGAGTGTAGTTGGGATAGCCAAAAACATTCAGTACTTC. It yields the protein CAWSVVGIAKNIQYF.

This clone was counted a few times. V usage is TRBV6-4 and J usage is TRBJ2-7; TRBD1 matches at 9 bases. The V gene end was trimmed by 2 bases and the J gene end by 3 bases; junction bases not matched to a gene: 11. CDR1 is MRHNA, CDR2 SNTAGT, per germline. CDR3 length equals 17 residues. CDR3 coding DNA: TGTGCCAGCAGTGACGCGACCGGGACAGGGCTTGACTACGAGCAGTACTTC. It yields the protein CASSDATGTGLDYEQYF.

This clone was detected a few times. The V gene is TRBV7-8, the J gene TRBJ1-1; unclear D gene. V lost 2 bases and J lost 0, with 4 bases in between. There are 13 residues in the CDR3. The germline CDR1 and CDR2 sequences are SGHVS and FQNEAQ. CDR3 nucleotide sequence: TGTGCCAGCAGCTTACCCGTGAACACTGAAGCTTTCTTT. This sequence encodes CASSLPVNTEAFF.

CDR3: CASRSQGVVADTQYF. Written as DNA, the CDR3 is TGTGCCAGCAGGAGTCAAGGCGTGGTCGCAGATACGCAGTATTTT. The gene calls are TRBV2 and TRBJ2-3, with no clear D. The length of the CDR3 is 15 residues. The V gene lost 6 bases and the J gene lost 4 bases, with 17 bases spanning the gap. Germline V gene sequence: CDR1 SNHLY, CDR2 FYNNEI.

The chain uses TRBV29-1 and TRBJ1-1; TRBD1 aligns across 8 bases. Trimming took 7 bases from V and 4 from J; bases not matched to a gene: 8. Germline V gives CDR1 SQVTM, CDR2 ANQGSEA. This CDR3 spans 13 amino acids. As DNA, the CDR3 is TGCAGCGGCAACGGACAGGGCGGCACTGAAGCTTTCTTT. Residues: CSGNGQGGTEAFF.

The rearrangement joins TRBV5-6 to TRBJ1-5; no definite D call. Germline CDR1 SGHDT, CDR2 YYEEEE. This CDR3 has 15 residues. V was pared by 2 bases and J by 1 base, with 10 bases between. Here the CDR3 DNA reads TGTGCCAGCAGCTTAGGAGGGTTAAGCAATCAGCCCCAGCATTTT. This sequence encodes CASSLGGLSNQPQHF.

The CDR3 here is CSARDSGGEQYF. The CDR3 DNA sequence: TGCAGCGCCCGGGACAGTGGTGGCGAGCAGTACTTC. This chain uses TRBV29-1 with TRBJ2-7, with TRBD1 matching 7 bases. With V trimmed by 7 bases and J by 6 bases, 9 bases remained unmatched. The CDR3 spans 12 residues. Germline V lookup: CDR1 SQVTM, CDR2 ANQGSEA.

The chain joins TRBV7-2 to TRBJ1-1, with 9 bases matching TRBD1. In germline, CDR1 is SGHTA, CDR2 FQGNSA. The CDR3 has 16 residues. V gave up 5 bases and J gave up 6 bases; unmatched junction bases: 13. The CDR3 coding sequence is TGTGCCAGCAGCGTCCCCCGGGACAGGGTAACCCCTGAAGCTTTCTTT. Translating it yields CASSVPRDRVTPEAFF.

The CDR3 here is CASIPGQGTAEAFF. The CDR3, as DNA: TGTGCCAGCATCCCGGGACAAGGGACGGCTGAAGCTTTCTTT. The chain uses TRBV6-1 and TRBJ1-1; perhaps TRBD1 as D (6 bases). Germline V lookup: CDR1 MNHNS, CDR2 SASEGT. The CDR3 consists of 14 residues. Trimming removed 7 bases from V and 6 bases from J, with 18 bases in between.

The genes are TRBV19 and TRBJ2-2; TRBD1 agrees at 7 bases. J was trimmed by 2 bases and V by 7 bases; bases with no gene match: 7. The CDR3 extends over 15 amino acids. The germline gives CDR1 LNHDA, CDR2 SQIVND (reference sequence). The CDR3 sequence is CASNPRGTNTGELFF. CDR3 DNA: TGTGCCAGTAATCCCAGGGGGACCAACACCGGGGAGCTGTTTTTT.

V and J are TRBV5-1 and TRBJ1-2; D call uncertain. The germline V gene encodes CDR1 SGHRS and CDR2 YFSETQ. CDR3 length: 15 residues. The V gene lost 4 bases and the J gene lost 6 bases, with 19 bases spanning the gap. CDR3 DNA: TGCGCCAGCAGCACAGATCCTTCTCGGACGGATGGCTACACCTTC. Protein: CASSTDPSRTDGYTF.

This rearrangement joins TRBV7-2 to TRBJ2-3; D perhaps matches TRBD2 (6 bases). The length of the CDR3 is 13 residues. Trimming removed 8 bases at V and 4 bases at J, with 13 bases between. Germline loops: CDR1 SGHTA, CDR2 FQGNSA. CDR3 nucleotides: TGTGCCAGCGAGGTGCGGGGTGCAGATACGCAGTATTTT. Translation: CASEVRGADTQYF.